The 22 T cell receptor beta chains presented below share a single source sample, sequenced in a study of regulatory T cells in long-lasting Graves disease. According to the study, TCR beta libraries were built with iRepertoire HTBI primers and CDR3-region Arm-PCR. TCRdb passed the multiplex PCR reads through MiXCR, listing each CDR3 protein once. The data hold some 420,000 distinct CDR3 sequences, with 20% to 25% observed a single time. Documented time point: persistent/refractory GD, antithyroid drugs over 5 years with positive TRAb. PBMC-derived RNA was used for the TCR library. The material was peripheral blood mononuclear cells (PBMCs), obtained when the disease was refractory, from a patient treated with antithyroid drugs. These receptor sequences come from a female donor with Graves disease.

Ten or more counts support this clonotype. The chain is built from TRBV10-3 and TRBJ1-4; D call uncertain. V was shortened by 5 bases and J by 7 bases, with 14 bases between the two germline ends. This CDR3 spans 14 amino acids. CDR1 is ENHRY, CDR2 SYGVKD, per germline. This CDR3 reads CAISTGPPREKLFF. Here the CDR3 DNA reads TGTGCCATCAGTACGGGTCCCCCGCGTGAAAAACTGTTTTTT.

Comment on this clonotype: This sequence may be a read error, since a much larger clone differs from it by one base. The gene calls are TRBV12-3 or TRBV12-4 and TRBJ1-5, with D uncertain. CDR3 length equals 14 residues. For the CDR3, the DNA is TGTGCCAGGAGTTTAGCGAACCGGAATCAGCCCCAGCATTTT. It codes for CARSLANRNQPQHF.

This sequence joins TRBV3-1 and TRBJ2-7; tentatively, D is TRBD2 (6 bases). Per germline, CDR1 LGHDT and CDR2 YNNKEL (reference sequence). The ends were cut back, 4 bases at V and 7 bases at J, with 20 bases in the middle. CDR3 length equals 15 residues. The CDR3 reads CASSLRQYSGGEQYF. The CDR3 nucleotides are TGTGCCAGCAGCCTACGACAGTATTCTGGGGGGGAGCAGTACTTC.

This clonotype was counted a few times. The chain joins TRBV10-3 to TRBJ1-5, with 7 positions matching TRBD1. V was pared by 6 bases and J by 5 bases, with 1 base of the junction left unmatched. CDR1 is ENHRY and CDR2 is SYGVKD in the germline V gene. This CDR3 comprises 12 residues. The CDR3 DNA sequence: TGTGCCATCAGCCAGGGGGATCAGCCCCAGCATTTT. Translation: CAISQGDQPQHF.

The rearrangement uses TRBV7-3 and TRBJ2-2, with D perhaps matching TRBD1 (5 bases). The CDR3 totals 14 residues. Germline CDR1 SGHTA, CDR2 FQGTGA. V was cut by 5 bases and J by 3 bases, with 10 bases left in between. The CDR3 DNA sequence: TGTGCCAGCAGCGAAGGGGTGGACACCGGGGAGCTGTTTTTT. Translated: CASSEGVDTGELFF.

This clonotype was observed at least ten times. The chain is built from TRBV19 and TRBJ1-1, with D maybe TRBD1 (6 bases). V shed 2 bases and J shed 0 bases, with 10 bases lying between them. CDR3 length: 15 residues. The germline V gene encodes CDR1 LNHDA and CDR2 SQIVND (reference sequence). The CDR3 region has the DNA TGTGCCAGTAGTATAAGGACAGCGTTGAACACTGAAGCTTTCTTT. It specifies CASSIRTALNTEAFF.

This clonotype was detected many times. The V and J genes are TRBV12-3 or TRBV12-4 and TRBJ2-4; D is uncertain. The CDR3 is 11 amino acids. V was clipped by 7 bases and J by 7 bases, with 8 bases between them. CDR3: CASTDSNIQYF. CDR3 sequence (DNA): TGTGCCAGCACCGACTCGAACATTCAGTACTTC.

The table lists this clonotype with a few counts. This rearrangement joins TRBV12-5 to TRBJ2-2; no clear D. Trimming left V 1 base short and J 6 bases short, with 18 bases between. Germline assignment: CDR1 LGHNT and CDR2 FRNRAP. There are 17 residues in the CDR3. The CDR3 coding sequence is TGTGCTAGTGGTTTGGGTGACGCGAGGATAAAGGCCGGGGAGCTGTTTTTT. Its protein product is CASGLGDARIKAGELFF.

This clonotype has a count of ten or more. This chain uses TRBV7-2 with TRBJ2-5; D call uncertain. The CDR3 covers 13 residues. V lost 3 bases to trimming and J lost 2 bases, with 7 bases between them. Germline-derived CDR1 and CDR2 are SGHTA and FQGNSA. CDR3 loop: CASSFRIQETQYF. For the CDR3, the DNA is TGTGCCAGCAGCTTTCGGATTCAAGAGACCCAGTACTTC.

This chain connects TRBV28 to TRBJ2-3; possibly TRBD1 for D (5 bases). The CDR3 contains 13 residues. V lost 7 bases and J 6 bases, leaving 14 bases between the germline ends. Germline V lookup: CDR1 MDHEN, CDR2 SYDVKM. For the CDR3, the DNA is TGTGCCAGCATAAGTCAGGGATCGGATACGCAGTATTTT. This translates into CASISQGSDTQYF.

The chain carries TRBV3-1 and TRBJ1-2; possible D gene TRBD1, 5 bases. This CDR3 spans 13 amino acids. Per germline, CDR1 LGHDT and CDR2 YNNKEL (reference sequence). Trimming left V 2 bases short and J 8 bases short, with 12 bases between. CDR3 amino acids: CASSQRAWGGYTF. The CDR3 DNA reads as TGTGCCAGCAGCCAACGAGCCTGGGGGGGCTACACCTTC. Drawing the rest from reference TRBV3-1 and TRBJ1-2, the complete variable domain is DTAVSQTPKYLVTQMGNDKSIKCEQNLGHDTMYWYKQDSKKFLKIMFSYNNKELIINETVPNRFSPKSPDKAHLNLHINSLELGDSAVYFCASSQRAWGGYTFGSGTRLTVV.

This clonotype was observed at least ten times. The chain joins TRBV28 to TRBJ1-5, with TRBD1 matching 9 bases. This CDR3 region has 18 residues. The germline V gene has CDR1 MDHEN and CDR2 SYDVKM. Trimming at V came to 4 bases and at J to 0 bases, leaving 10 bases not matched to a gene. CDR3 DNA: TGTGCCAGCAGTTCCCCATTCGGGACAGGGCATAGCAATCAGCCCCAGCATTTT. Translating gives CASSSPFGTGHSNQPQHF.

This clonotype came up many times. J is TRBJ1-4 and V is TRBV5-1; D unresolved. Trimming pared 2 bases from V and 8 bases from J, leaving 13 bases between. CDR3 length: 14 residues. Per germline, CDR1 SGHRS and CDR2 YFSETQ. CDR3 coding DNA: TGCGCCAGCAGCTTTTCCGGGATCGGCGAAAAACTGTTTTTT. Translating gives CASSFSGIGEKLFF.

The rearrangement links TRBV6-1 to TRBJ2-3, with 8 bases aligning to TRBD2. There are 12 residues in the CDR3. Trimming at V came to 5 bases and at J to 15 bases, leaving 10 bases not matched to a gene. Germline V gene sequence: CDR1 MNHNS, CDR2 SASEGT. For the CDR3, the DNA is TGTGCCAGCAGTCCCCAGCGGGAGATGAGTTATTTT. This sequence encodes CASSPQREMSYF.

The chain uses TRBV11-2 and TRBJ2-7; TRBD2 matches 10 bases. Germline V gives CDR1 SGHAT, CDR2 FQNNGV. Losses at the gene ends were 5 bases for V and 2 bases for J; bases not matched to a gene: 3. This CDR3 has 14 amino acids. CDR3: CASSQTSGPYEQYF. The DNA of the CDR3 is TGTGCCAGCAGCCAGACTAGCGGGCCCTACGAGCAGTACTTC.

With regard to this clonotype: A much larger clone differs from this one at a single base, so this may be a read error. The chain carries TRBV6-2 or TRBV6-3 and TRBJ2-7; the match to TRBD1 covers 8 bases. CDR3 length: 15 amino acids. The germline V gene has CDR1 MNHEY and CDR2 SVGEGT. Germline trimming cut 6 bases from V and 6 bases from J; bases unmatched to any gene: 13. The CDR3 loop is CASSGPGTGRGEQYF. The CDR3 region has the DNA TGTGCCAGCAGCGGGCCCGGGACAGGTAGGGGCGAGCAGTACTTC.

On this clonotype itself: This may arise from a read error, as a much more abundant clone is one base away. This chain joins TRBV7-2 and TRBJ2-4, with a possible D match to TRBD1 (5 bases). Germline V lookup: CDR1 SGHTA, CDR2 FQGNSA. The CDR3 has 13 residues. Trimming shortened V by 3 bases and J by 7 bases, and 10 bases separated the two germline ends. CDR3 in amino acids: CASSLYRQNIQYF. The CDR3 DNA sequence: TGTGCCAGCAGCTTGTACAGGCAGAACATTCAGTACTTC.

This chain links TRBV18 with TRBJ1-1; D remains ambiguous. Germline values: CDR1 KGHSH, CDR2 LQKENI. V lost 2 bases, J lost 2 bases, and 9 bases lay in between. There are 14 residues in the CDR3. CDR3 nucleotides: TGTGCCAGCTCACCATTGGAACCCAACACTGAAGCTTTCTTT. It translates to CASSPLEPNTEAFF.

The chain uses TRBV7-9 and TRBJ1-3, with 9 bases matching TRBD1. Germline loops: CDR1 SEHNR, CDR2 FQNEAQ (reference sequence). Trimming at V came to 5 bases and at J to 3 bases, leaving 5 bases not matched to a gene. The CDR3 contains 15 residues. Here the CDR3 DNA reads TGTGCCAGCAGCCGAACAGGGGGCAATGGAAACACCATATATTTT. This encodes CASSRTGGNGNTIYF.

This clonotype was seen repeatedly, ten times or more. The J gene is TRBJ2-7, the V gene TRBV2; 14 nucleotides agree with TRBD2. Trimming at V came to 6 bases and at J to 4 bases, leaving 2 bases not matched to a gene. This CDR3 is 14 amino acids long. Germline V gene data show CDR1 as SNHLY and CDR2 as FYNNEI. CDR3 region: CASSRTSGGYEQYF. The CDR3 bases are TGTGCCAGCAGCAGGACTAGCGGGGGGTACGAGCAGTACTTC.

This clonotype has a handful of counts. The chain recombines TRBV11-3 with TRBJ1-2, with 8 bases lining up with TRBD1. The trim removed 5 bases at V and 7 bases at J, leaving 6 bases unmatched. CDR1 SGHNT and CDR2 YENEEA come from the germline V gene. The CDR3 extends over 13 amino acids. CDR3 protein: CASSPDRGSGYTF. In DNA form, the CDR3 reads TGTGCCAGCAGCCCCGACAGGGGCAGTGGCTACACCTTC.

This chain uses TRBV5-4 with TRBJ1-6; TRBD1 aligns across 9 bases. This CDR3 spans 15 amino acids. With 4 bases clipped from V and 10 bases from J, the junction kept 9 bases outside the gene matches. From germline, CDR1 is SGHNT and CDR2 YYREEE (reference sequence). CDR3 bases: TGTGCCAGCAGCATACAGGGGGCGGGTGAGTCACCCCTCCACTTT. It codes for CASSIQGAGESPLHF.